This T cell receptor beta chain was obtained from a study of STAT3 mutations in large granular lymphocyte leukemia. Regarding the study as a whole: Some patients had persisting codominant clonotypes that could mask small clones. In T-cell large granular lymphocyte leukemia, about half of patients showed multiple immunodominant subclonotypes. Sampling intervals varied between patients and samples. After therapy, about 30% of the 18 patients switched clonotypes, all new clones STAT3 wild type. Clonal expansion was inferred from other time points because no sample existed at each clone's first appearance.

Sequencing was performed with immunoSEQ multiplex PCR; in TCRdb, only in-frame clones are kept and a portion is missing. The sample includes fewer than 2,000 clones, around 64% seen only once; the top ten take approximately 68%. Worth noting for this clone: Its cognate antigen is unknown.

V lost 2 bases, J lost 6 bases, and 7 bases lay in between. CDR1 is GTSNPN and CDR2 is SVGIG in the germline V gene (reference sequence). The CDR3 extends over 11 amino acids. The specimen sequenced was peripheral blood mononuclear cells. V and J are TRBV30 and TRBJ2-5, with D hard to call. This receptor was identified in a man in his fifties or sixties with T-cell large granular lymphocyte leukemia. Some clones in this sample may be carry-over from other donors' samples. CDR3 coding DNA: TGTGCCTGGAGTACCCTCAAGACCCAGTACTTC. It encodes CAWSTLKTQYF.